This T cell receptor beta chain stems from a study of spatial heterogeneity in lung cancer (dated by TCRdb to about 2019). Describing the broader study: Beta-chain transcripts were consistently detected in greater numbers than alpha-chain transcripts, which likely reflected higher beta-chain transcript abundance. In non-small cell lung cancer, the study quantitatively compared TCR alpha and beta repertoires across several tumor regions, matched nontumor lung, and blood. In the raw uncorrected reads, each unique combination of TCR and UMI appeared on average more than ten times. Nonsynonymous mutation counts, determined by whole-exome sequencing of tumor tissue, were related to features of the TCR repertoire. At surgery, both alpha and beta chains were TCR-sequenced in 200 to 250 tumor regions, fewer than 80 matched nontumor lung samples and 56 PBMC samples.

Broad study findings and their caveats: Ubiquitous expanded tumor TCRs were detected in blood more often at tumor resection than at routine follow-up. Confirming at a functional level the hypothesis that regional TCRs recognize regional mutations was considered to require additional single-cell paired TCR alpha and beta sequencing.

Comment on this clonotype: Its antigen remains undetermined. Base-call qualities are not available, and no considerably larger clone is one nucleotide away.

The V and J ends are trimmed by 5 bases and 8 bases, leaving 10 bases between them. From the cysteine up to the phenylalanine, the CDR3 has a length of 12 residues. The kept DNA is CDR3 alone, 36 bases in frame from the first base. The germline V gene (reference sequence) gives CDR1 as SEHNR and CDR2 as FQNEAQ. Explained via the paper, the time point label denotes: sample taken at primary tumor resection. Whole RNA extracted from tumor and nontumor lung tissue, or from cryopreserved PBMC samples, was used for TCR sequencing without cell sorting. The donors were approximately 70 patients from the lung TRACERx cohort who had early-stage, untreated non-small cell lung cancer. A patient was chosen for TCR sequencing only when enough RNA was available from at least two tumor regions. The library relied on 5' RACE. For sequencing, a NextSeq 500 was employed. The TCR library protocol attached a unique molecular identifier to each TCR cDNA molecule to allow correction of PCR and sequencing errors. The published analysis was carried out like this. TCR identification, UMI-based error correction and CDR3 extraction were all carried out with Decombinator tools. Expanded TCRs were defined as those above a frequency of 2 per 1,000, corresponding to the top 1% of the tumor frequency distribution. Rényi diversity was computed with the R vegan package after subsampling each repertoire 100 times to 5,000 TCRs. CDR3 similarity networks were built from amino acid triplet string-kernel similarity, with CDR3s being connected when pairwise similarity was above 0.82. The raw public data were reprocessed by TCRdb itself: fastp quality trimming at Q25, MiXCR clonotype calling, in-frame beta chains only. Each entry merges the rows of one CDR3 protein and shows their most common DNA and genes. The V and J calls and clone size are TCRdb's, not the authors'. Recorded for this sample are 80,000 to 95,000 distinct CDR3 sequences; 7% to 9% of them occurred a single time. Together, the top ten hold 6.9% of the sample.

The chain is assembled from TRBV7-9 and TRBJ2-1; the D gene cannot be resolved reliably. This TCR was recovered from a male donor with early-stage non-small cell lung cancer. The sample in question was PBMCs, obtained at surgery. Here the CDR3 is given as CASSRMGHEQFF. The DNA sequence is given as TGTGCCAGCAGCAGGATGGGCCATGAGCAGTTCTTC.